These 21 T cell receptor beta chains share one sample of origin, sequenced in a study of stem cell transplantation in POMP-related autoinflammatory disease. The protocol was immunoSEQ multiplex PCR, while the TCRdb copy is restricted to in-frame clones and leaves out a portion. This sample yields 800 or so clones, of which about 76% are seen a single time; 10% to 13% belongs to the top ten. The material sequenced was Tregs from PBMCs, taken after stem cell transplantation. Receptor source: a human patient with POMP-related autoinflammation and immune dysregulation (PRAID). Some of these T cells may belong to the graft donor.

This chain uses TRBV5-1 with TRBJ2-1; 7 nucleotides line up with TRBD1. Trimming cost V 5 bases and J 4 bases; bases outside gene matches: 3. The germline V gene has CDR1 SGHRS and CDR2 YFSETQ. The CDR3 extends over 13 amino acids. In nucleotides, the CDR3 is TGCGCCAGCAGACAGGGACAGTACAATGAGCAGTTCTTC. Residues: CASRQGQYNEQFF.

This clone was found once. The chain links TRBV12-3 or TRBV12-4 to TRBJ1-5, with unresolved D. With 6 bases removed from V and 0 bases from J, the gap between germline ends came to 6 bases. The CDR3 loop spans 13 amino acids. The DNA for the CDR3 is TGTGCCAGCAGGCGACATAGCAATCAGCCCCAGCATTTT. It encodes CASRRHSNQPQHF.

The chain carries TRBV19 and TRBJ1-1; possibly TRBD1 for D (5 bases). The CDR3 loop spans 14 amino acids. Trimming pared 2 bases from V and 4 bases from J, leaving 11 bases between. The germline gives CDR1 LNHDA, CDR2 SQIVND (reference sequence). Written as DNA, the CDR3 is TGTGCCAGTAGTATATGGGGCCTGAGCACTGAAGCTTTCTTT. The encoded protein is CASSIWGLSTEAFF.

This clone was seen only once. This chain connects TRBV18 to TRBJ1-4; no firm D call. V gave up 0 bases and J gave up 4 bases, with 9 bases separating them. Looked up from germline, CDR1 is KGHSH and CDR2 is LQKENI. The CDR3 runs 15 residues. The CDR3 is CASSPPQLDNEKLFF. CDR3 coding DNA: TGTGCCAGCTCACCACCCCAGCTGGATAATGAAAAACTGTTTTTT.

This rearrangement joins TRBV7-6 to TRBJ2-1, with D perhaps matching TRBD1 (6 bases). CDR3 size: 16 residues. Germline-derived CDR1 and CDR2 are SGHVS and FNYEAQ. Deletions cut 3 bases from V and 7 bases from J, with 19 bases between. The CDR3 sequence: CASSFSQGRKLNEQFF. The CDR3 DNA is TGTGCCAGCAGCTTCTCGCAGGGGCGGAAGCTGAATGAGCAGTTCTTC. Looking up the rest from reference TRBV7-6 and TRBJ2-1 gives the full variable domain: GAGVSQSPRYKVTKRGQDVALRCDPISGHVSLYWYRQALGQGPEFLTYFNYEAQQDKSGLPNDRFSAERPEGSISTLTIQRTEQRDSAMYRCASSFSQGRKLNEQFFGPGTRLTVL.

The V and J genes are TRBV19 and TRBJ2-2; 9 nucleotides match TRBD1. V shed 5 bases, J shed 3 bases, and the junction held 10 bases outside the gene matches. CDR1 and CDR2 from the germline V gene are LNHDA and SQIVND (reference sequence). This CDR3 is built from 17 residues. In nucleotides, the CDR3 is TGTGCCAGTAGTGATTGGGGGACAGGGAAGGACACCGGGGAGCTGTTTTTT. Amino acid sequence: CASSDWGTGKDTGELFF.

Regarding this clone: The junction departs from germline at one end; a sequencing error may be responsible. The chain is built from TRBV19 and TRBJ2-3; possible D gene TRBD1, 7 bases. Germline loops: CDR1 LNHDA, CDR2 SQIVND (reference sequence). CDR3 length: 14 amino acids. The CDR3 loop reads CACSKEGALDTQYF. The CDR3, as DNA: TGTGCCTGTAGTAAGGAGGGGGCTCTAGATACGCAGTATTTT.

This CDR3 reads CASKGGQGRWNTEAFF. Written as DNA, the CDR3 is TGTGCCAGTAAAGGGGGACAGGGGCGATGGAACACTGAAGCTTTCTTT. The rearrangement links TRBV19 to TRBJ1-1; TRBD1 aligns across 10 bases. The germline CDR1 and CDR2 sequences are LNHDA and SQIVND (reference sequence). V dropped 7 bases and J dropped 1; count of bases not matched to a gene: 9. CDR3 size: 16 residues.

This rearrangement joins TRBV3-1 (or the pseudogene TRBV3-2) to TRBJ1-3; maybe TRBD1 (5 bases). CDR1 LGHDT and CDR2 YNNKEL come from the germline V gene (reference sequence). The germline V and J ends were trimmed by 8 bases and 0 bases, with 17 bases remaining between them. The CDR3 consists of 16 residues. CDR3 DNA sequence: TGTGCCAGCGCTCCCTGGGGCAGGAGCTCTGGAAACACCATATATTTT. Protein: CASAPWGRSSGNTIYF.

The V call is TRBV19, the J call TRBJ2-7, with 10 bases that match TRBD1. CDR3 length: 14 residues. Trimming took 6 bases from V and 0 from J; bases not matched to a gene: 2. Germline loops: CDR1 LNHDA, CDR2 SQIVND (reference sequence). CDR3 in amino acids: CASRRDRGSYEQYF. CDR3 coding DNA: TGTGCCAGTAGGAGGGACAGGGGCTCCTACGAGCAGTACTTC.

This chain joins TRBV10-3 and TRBJ1-4; D is unclear. V lost 2 bases to trimming and J lost 0 bases, with 7 bases between them. The CDR3 totals 15 residues. Germline values: CDR1 ENHRY, CDR2 SYGVKD. In DNA, the CDR3 is TGTGCCATCAGTGAGGTGATTGCAACTAATGAAAAACTGTTTTTT. As protein: CAISEVIATNEKLFF.

The chain employs TRBV11-2 and TRBJ1-5, with D possibly being TRBD1 (6 bases). Germline V gene sequence: CDR1 SGHAT, CDR2 FQNNGV. With 3 bases removed from V and 5 bases from J, the gap between germline ends came to 8 bases. This CDR3 comprises 13 residues. The chain's CDR3 is CASSLNRDQPQHF. CDR3 bases: TGTGCCAGCAGCTTGAACAGGGATCAGCCCCAGCATTTT.

The rearrangement links TRBV7-9 to TRBJ1-1; 7 nucleotides align to TRBD1. The CDR3 is 15 residues long. V lost 1 base and J lost 1; bases outside the gene matches: 3. Per germline, CDR1 SEHNR and CDR2 FQNEAQ (reference sequence). CDR3 in amino acids: CASSLGDRQNTEAFF. The CDR3 coding sequence is TGTGCCAGCAGCTTAGGGGACAGACAGAACACTGAAGCTTTCTTT.

This rearrangement joins TRBV12-3 or TRBV12-4 to TRBJ1-2; D unclear. This CDR3 has 13 amino acids. V was clipped by 6 bases and J by 2 bases, with 10 bases between them. In DNA form, the CDR3 reads TGTGCCAGCAGGGCCGGGATAAACTATGGCTACACCTTC. This sequence encodes CASRAGINYGYTF.

V and J are TRBV19 and TRBJ2-4; D is undetermined. Trimming stripped 3 bases from V and 0 bases from J, with 9 bases between. This CDR3 comprises 15 residues. The germline V gene encodes CDR1 LNHDA and CDR2 SQIVND (reference sequence). The CDR3 here is CASSIFGLAKNIQYF. CDR3 DNA sequence: TGTGCCAGTAGTATTTTCGGGTTAGCCAAAAACATTCAGTACTTC.

Only a few counts were recorded for this clone. The chain carries TRBV18 and TRBJ1-2; D is unresolved. Germline V CDR1 and CDR2: KGHSH, LQKENI. Trimming cost V 3 bases and J 4 bases, with 6 bases left between them. This CDR3 is 12 amino acids long. DNA for the CDR3: TGTGCCAGCTCACCGCGGGGCTATGGCTACACCTTC. This sequence encodes CASSPRGYGYTF.

This clone has just a few counts. J is TRBJ2-7 and V is TRBV30; D not resolved. Germline V lookup: CDR1 GTSNPN, CDR2 SVGIG (reference sequence). Trimming stripped 0 bases from V and 7 bases from J, with 10 bases between. The CDR3 has 12 residues. The CDR3 sequence: CAWSVGNWEQYF. As DNA, the CDR3 is TGTGCCTGGAGTGTAGGGAATTGGGAGCAGTACTTC. Full variable domain (rest looked up from reference TRBV30 and TRBJ2-7): SQTIHQWPATLVQPVGSPLSLECTVEGTSNPNLYWYRQAAGRGLQLLFYSVGIGQISSEVPQNLSASRPQDRQFILSSKKLLLSDSGFYLCAWSVGNWEQYFGPGTRLTVT.

This clone has more than one count but fewer than ten. The gene calls are TRBV6-5 and TRBJ1-1; no clear D gene. Germline CDR1 and CDR2: MNHEY and SVGAGI. The V end lost 7 bases, the J end lost 0 bases, and 9 bases lay between the germline ends. The length of the CDR3 is 13 residues. The CDR3 region has the DNA TGTGCCAGCAAAGGACGGATGAACACTGAAGCTTTCTTT. It yields the protein CASKGRMNTEAFF.

V gene TRBV6-2 or TRBV6-3 combines with J gene TRBJ2-7; maybe TRBD1 (6 bases). The ends were cut back, 5 bases at V and 3 bases at J, with 17 bases in the middle. The CDR3 covers 15 residues. Germline lookup yields CDR1 MNHEY and CDR2 SVGEGT. The CDR3 loop reads CASSLLGHLYYEQYF. In DNA, the CDR3 is TGTGCCAGCAGTCTCCTGGGACACCTCTACTACGAGCAGTACTTC.

The chain is built from TRBV10-2 and TRBJ2-7, with 10 bases aligning to TRBD1. V was clipped by 8 bases and J by 0 bases; unmatched bases: 4. The V gene's germline CDR1 is WSHSY and CDR2 SAAADI. The CDR3 extends over 14 amino acids. The CDR3, as DNA: TGCGCCAGCGGACGGACAGGGGGCTCCTACGAGCAGTACTTC. Translated, it gives CASGRTGGSYEQYF.

The rearrangement uses TRBV28 and TRBJ2-7, with 8 bases fitting TRBD1. The CDR3 runs to 14 residues. Germline V gives CDR1 MDHEN, CDR2 SYDVKM. Trimming removed 5 bases from V and 0 bases from J; junction bases left unmatched: 3. CDR3 bases: TGTGCCAGCAGTCGGGACAGGATCTCCTACGAGCAGTACTTC. Translating it yields CASSRDRISYEQYF.